This T cell receptor (beta chain) was documented in a study of shared clonotypes between healthy human individuals. The study, taken as a whole, reports: Generally, naive subsets (rather than memory subsets) showed larger estimated richness. Among a few donors, around 5% of naive CD4 clonotypes were found in common.

The CD4+ fraction was divided into a CD45RA+ naive subset and a CD45RA-negative memory subset. Template for every sorted-subset replicate PCR totaled about 200 ng DNA, roughly 30,000 T cell genomes. Profiling relied on immunoSEQ multiplex PCR, and the TCRdb table lists in-frame clones only, not all of them. The sample comprises roughly 2,500,000 clones, 90% to 95% of which are singletons, and roughly 0.39% rests with the top ten. As for this clone: Antigen: not known.

The CDR3 runs to 15 residues. Germline CDR1 and CDR2: SGHKS and YYEKEE (reference sequence). V lost 4 bases, J lost 2 bases, and 13 bases lay in between. The sequencing input was naive CD4+ T cells from PBMCs. The subset: CD45RA+ positively selected. The rearrangement links TRBV5-5 to TRBJ1-5; D possibly corresponds to TRBD1 (5 bases). This TCR was sampled from a man aged 18 to 35 in good health. Some clones in this sample may be carry-over from other donors' samples. This CDR3 is CASSAPGLGNQPQHF. The DNA of the CDR3 is TGTGCCAGCAGCGCCCCAGGGTTGGGCAATCAGCCCCAGCATTTT. Looking up the rest from reference TRBV5-5 and TRBJ1-5 gives the full variable domain: DAGVTQSPTHLIKTRGQQVTLRCSPISGHKSVSWYQQVLGQGPQFIFQYYEKEERGRGNFPDRFSARQFPNYSSELNVNALLLGDSALYLCASSAPGLGNQPQHFGDGTRLSIL.